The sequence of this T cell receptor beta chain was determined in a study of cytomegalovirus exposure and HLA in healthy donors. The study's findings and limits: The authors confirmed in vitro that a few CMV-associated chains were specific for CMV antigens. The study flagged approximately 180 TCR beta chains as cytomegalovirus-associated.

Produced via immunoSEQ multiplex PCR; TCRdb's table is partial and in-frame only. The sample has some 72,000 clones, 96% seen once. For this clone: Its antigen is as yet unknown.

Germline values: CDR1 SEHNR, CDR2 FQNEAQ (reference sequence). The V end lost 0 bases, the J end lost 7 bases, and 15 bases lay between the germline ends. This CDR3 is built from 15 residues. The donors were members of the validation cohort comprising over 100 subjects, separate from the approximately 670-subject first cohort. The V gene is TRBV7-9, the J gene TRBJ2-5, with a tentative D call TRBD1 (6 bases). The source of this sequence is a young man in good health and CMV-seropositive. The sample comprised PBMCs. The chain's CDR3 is CASSLADRTLVTQYF. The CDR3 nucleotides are TGTGCCAGCAGCTTAGCTGACAGGACATTGGTGACCCAGTACTTC.